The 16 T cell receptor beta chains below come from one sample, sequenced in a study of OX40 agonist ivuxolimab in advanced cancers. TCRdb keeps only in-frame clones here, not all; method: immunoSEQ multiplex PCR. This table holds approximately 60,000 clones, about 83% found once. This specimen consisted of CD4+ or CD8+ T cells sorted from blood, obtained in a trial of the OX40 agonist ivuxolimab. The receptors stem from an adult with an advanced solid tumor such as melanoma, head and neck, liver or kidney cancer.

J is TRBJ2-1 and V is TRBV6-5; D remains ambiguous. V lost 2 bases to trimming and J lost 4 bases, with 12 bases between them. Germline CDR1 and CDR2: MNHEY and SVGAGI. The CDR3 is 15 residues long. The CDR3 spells CASSYESGFYNEQFF. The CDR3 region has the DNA TGTGCCAGCAGTTACGAGTCGGGCTTTTACAATGAGCAGTTCTTC.

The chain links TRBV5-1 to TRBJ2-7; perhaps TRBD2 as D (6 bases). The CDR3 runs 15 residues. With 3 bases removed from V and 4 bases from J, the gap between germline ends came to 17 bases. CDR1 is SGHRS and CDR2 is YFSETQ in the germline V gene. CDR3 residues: CASSSFLGTPYEQYF. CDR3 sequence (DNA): TGCGCCAGCAGCTCTTTCCTCGGGACTCCTTACGAGCAGTACTTC.

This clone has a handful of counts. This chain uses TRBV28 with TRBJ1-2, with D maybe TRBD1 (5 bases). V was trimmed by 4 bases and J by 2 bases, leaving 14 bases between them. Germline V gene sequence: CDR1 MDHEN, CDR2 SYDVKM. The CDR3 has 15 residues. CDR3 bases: TGTGCCAGCAGTTCCGGCGGAGGGGTGAACTATGGCTACACCTTC. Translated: CASSSGGGVNYGYTF.

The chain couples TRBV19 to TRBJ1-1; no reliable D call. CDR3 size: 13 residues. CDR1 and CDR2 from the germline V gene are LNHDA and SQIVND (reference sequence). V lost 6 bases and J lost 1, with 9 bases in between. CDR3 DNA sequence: TGTGCCAGTAGGAGTACAGCGAACACTGAAGCTTTCTTT. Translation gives CASRSTANTEAFF.

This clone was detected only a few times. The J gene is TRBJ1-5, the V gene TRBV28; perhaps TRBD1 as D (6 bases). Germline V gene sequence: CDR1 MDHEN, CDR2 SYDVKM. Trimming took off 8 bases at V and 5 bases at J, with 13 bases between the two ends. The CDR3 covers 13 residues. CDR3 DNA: TGTGCCAGCTTATCAGGGGCCTATCAGCCCCAGCATTTT. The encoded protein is CASLSGAYQPQHF.

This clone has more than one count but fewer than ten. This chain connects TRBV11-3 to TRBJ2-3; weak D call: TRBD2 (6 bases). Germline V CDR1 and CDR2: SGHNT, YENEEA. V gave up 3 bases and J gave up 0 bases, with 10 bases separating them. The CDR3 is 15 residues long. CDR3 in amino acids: CASSFTSLSTDTQYF. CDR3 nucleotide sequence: TGTGCCAGCAGCTTCACTAGCTTGAGCACAGATACGCAGTATTTT.

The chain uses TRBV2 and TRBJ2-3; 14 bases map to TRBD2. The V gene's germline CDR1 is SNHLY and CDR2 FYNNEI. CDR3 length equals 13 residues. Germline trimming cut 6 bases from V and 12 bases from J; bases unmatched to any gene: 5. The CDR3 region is CASSQGLAGDQYF. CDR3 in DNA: TGTGCCAGCAGCCAGGGACTAGCGGGAGACCAGTATTTT.

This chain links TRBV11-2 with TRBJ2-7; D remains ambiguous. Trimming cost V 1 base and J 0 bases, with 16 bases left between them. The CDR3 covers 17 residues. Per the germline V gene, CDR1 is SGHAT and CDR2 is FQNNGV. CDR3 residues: CASSLGGLWVGSYEQYF. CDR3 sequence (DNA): TGTGCCAGCAGCTTAGGCGGTCTGTGGGTAGGCTCCTACGAGCAGTACTTC.

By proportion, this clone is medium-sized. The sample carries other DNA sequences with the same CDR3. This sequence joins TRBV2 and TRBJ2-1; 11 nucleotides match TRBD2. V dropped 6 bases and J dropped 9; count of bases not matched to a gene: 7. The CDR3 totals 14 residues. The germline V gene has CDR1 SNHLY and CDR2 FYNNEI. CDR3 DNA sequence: TGTGCCAGCAGGTCGATGCTAGCGGGAGGTGAGCAGTTCTTC. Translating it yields CASRSMLAGGEQFF.

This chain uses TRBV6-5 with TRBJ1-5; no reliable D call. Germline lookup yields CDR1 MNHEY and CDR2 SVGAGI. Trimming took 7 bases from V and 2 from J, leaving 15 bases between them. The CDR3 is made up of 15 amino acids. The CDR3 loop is CASTNLWQGNQPQHF. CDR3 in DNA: TGTGCCAGCACCAACCTTTGGCAGGGCAATCAGCCCCAGCATTTT.

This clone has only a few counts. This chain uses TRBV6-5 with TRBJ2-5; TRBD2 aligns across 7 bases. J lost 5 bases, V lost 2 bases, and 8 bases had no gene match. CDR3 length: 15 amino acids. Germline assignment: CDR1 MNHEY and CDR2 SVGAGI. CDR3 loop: CASSYGRESRETQYF. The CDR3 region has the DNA TGTGCCAGCAGTTACGGGCGGGAGTCCCGTGAGACCCAGTACTTC.

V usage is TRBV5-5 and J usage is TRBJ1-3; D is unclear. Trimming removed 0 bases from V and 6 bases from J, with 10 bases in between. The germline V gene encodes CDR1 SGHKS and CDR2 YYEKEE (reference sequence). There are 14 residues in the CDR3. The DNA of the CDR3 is TGTGCCAGCAGCTTGGTTGCCAGCCAAAACACCATATATTTT. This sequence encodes CASSLVASQNTIYF.

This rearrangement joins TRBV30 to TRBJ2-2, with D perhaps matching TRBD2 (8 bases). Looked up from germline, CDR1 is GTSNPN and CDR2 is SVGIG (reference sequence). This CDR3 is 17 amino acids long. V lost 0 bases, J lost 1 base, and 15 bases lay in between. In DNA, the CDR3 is TGTGCCTGGAGTGTAAGGGGGCTAGCGGGGAACACCGGGGAGCTGTTTTTT. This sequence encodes CAWSVRGLAGNTGELFF.

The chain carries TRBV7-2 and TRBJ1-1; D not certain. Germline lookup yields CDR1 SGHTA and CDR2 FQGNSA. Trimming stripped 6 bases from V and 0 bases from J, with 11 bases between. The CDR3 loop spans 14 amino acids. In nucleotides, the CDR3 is TGTGCCAGCAGGCCCGCGGCGATGAACACTGAAGCTTTCTTT. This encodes CASRPAAMNTEAFF.

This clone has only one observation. The CDR3 loop is CASMGYSYEQYF. In DNA, the CDR3 is TGTGCCAGCATGGGATACTCCTACGAGCAGTACTTC. This chain links TRBV28 with TRBJ2-7; the D is unclear. The CDR3 is 12 amino acids. V lost 7 bases and J 0 bases, leaving 7 bases between the germline ends. Per germline, CDR1 MDHEN and CDR2 SYDVKM.

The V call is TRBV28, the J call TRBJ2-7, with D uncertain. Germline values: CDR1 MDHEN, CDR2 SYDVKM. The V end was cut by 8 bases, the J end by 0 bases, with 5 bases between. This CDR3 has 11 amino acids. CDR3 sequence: CASRSSYEQYF. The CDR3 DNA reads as TGTGCCAGCCGGAGCTCCTACGAGCAGTACTTC.